Shown below are 7 T cell receptor beta chains from a single sample sequenced in a study of shared clonotypes between healthy human individuals. The table came from immunoSEQ multiplex PCR; TCRdb's copy has only in-frame clones and leaves some out. The sample lists over a million clones, approximately 78% occurring once. The sequenced sample consisted of memory CD4+ T cells from PBMCs. Specified subset: CD45RA-negative fraction. The receptors were sampled from a man between 18 and 29 years old in good health. Some clones in this sample may be carry-over from other donors' samples.

Here the CDR3 reads CASSLSLAGFYEQYF. CDR3 sequence (DNA): TGTGCCAGCAGTTTATCCCTAGCGGGGTTTTACGAGCAGTACTTC. The chain has TRBV27 and TRBJ2-7; 9 nucleotides align to TRBD2. CDR3 size: 15 residues. Germline CDR1 reads MNHEY; CDR2 reads SMNVEV (reference sequence). Trimming at V came to 0 bases and at J to 4 bases, leaving 4 bases not matched to a gene.

This clone was detected once. V is TRBV29-1 and J is TRBJ1-1, with D hard to call. Looked up from germline, CDR1 is SQVTM and CDR2 is ANQGSEA. Trimming pared 5 bases from V and 4 bases from J, leaving 11 bases between. CDR3 length: 12 amino acids. In nucleotides, the CDR3 is TGCAGCGTTAACGCCTTGAGCACTGAAGCTTTCTTT. Translating gives CSVNALSTEAFF.

This clone was counted a few times. The rearrangement uses TRBV29-1 and TRBJ2-2; the D is unclear. The CDR3 runs to 14 residues. Between the trimmed V and J ends, which lost 4 bases and 0 bases, there was a span of 9 bases. Germline values: CDR1 SQVTM, CDR2 ANQGSEA. CDR3 coding DNA: TGCAGCGTTGGGAGTATGGCGAACACCGGGGAGCTGTTTTTT. Translating gives CSVGSMANTGELFF.

This rearrangement joins TRBV2 to TRBJ1-2; TRBD1 might be the D (6 bases). Germline V gene sequence: CDR1 SNHLY, CDR2 FYNNEI. V dropped 6 bases and J dropped 4 bases, with 12 bases sitting between them. This CDR3 comprises 13 residues. The DNA of the CDR3 is TGTGCCAGCAGGGTACAGGGTGGCTATGGCTACACCTTC. Amino acids: CASRVQGGYGYTF.

This sequence joins TRBV2 and TRBJ2-3; unclear D gene. The V gene's germline CDR1 is SNHLY and CDR2 FYNNEI. The V and J ends lost 1 base and 2 bases respectively, with 13 bases between them. This CDR3 is 16 amino acids long. CDR3 region: CASSEDRKAFTDTQYF. As DNA, the CDR3 is TGTGCCAGCAGTGAAGACCGCAAGGCGTTCACAGATACGCAGTATTTT.

This sequence joins TRBV10-3 and TRBJ1-5; TRBD1 might be the D (5 bases). CDR1 and CDR2 from the germline V gene are ENHRY and SYGVKD. The CDR3 has 16 amino acids. V shed 0 bases and J shed 3 bases, with 12 bases lying between them. The CDR3 nucleotides read TGTGCCATCAGTGAGTCGATGGGGGGTATCAATCAGCCCCAGCATTTT. It translates to CAISESMGGINQPQHF.

V usage is TRBV5-1 and J usage is TRBJ1-1; 9 positions agree with TRBD1. The germline gives CDR1 SGHRS, CDR2 YFSETQ. The CDR3 loop spans 13 amino acids. Trimming at V came to 4 bases and at J to 7 bases, leaving 5 bases not matched to a gene. CDR3 DNA: TGCGCCAGCAGCGAGGGACAGGGAAGTGAAGCTTTCTTT. It codes for CASSEGQGSEAFF.